What follows are 5 T cell receptor beta chains derived from one specimen sequenced in a study of cytomegalovirus exposure and HLA in healthy donors. The PCR was carried out with 60 Vbeta primers and 13 Jbeta primers. This table comes from immunoSEQ multiplex PCR, and its TCRdb copy is limited to in-frame clones, with some not included. Of approximately 150,000 clones in the sample, roughly 80% were seen once. The sample taken for sequencing was PBMCs. The source is a woman aged 40 to 49 in good health and CMV-seronegative.

Comments on this clone: Within the sample, other DNA sequences also encode this same CDR3. V gene TRBV12-5 combines with J gene TRBJ1-4, with TRBD1 matching 8 bases. Germline values: CDR1 LGHNT, CDR2 FRNRAP. V lost 5 bases and J lost 3; bases outside the gene matches: 14. This CDR3 spans 18 amino acids. CDR3 sequence: CASGLRTAGGYSNEKLFF. CDR3 bases: TGTGCTAGTGGTCTACGAACGGCAGGGGGCTATTCTAATGAAAAACTGTTTTTT.

Comment on this clone: In the same sample, other DNA sequences code for this CDR3. This chain connects TRBV5-1 to TRBJ2-1; D is perhaps TRBD2 (5 bases). Trimming shortened V by 0 bases and J by 5 bases, and 15 bases separated the two germline ends. The CDR3 has 16 amino acids. Germline V gene sequence: CDR1 SGHRS, CDR2 YFSETQ. CDR3 protein: CASSLEAGGPDNEQFF. The DNA of the CDR3 is TGCGCCAGCAGCTTGGAGGCGGGCGGGCCTGACAATGAGCAGTTCTTC.

The chain combines TRBV7-9 with TRBJ2-1; 8 bases map to TRBD1. Per the germline V gene, CDR1 is SEHNR and CDR2 is FQNEAQ (reference sequence). The CDR3 length is 17 residues. Trimming at V came to 4 bases and at J to 4 bases, leaving 12 bases not matched to a gene. CDR3 loop: CASSSRQGSTKYNEQFF. The CDR3 DNA follows: TGTGCCAGCAGCTCCCGACAGGGGTCTACAAAGTACAATGAGCAGTTCTTC.

The chain is built from TRBV5-1 and TRBJ1-2; 9 bases are a match to TRBD1. The V and J ends lost 7 bases and 5 bases, in that order; junction bases with no gene match: 9. The CDR3 sequence is 14 residues long. Germline CDR1 SGHRS, CDR2 YFSETQ. DNA of the CDR3: TGCGCCAGCGCATCACCGGGACAGGGTTATGGCTACACCTTC. Protein: CASASPGQGYGYTF. Supplemented by reference TRBV5-1 and TRBJ1-2, the full variable domain reads KAGVTQTPRYLIKTRGQQVTLSCSPISGHRSVSWYQQTPGQGLQFLFEYFSETQRNKGNFPGRFSGRQFSNSRSEMNVSTLELGDSALYLCASASPGQGYGYTFGSGTRLTVV.

The chain has TRBV7-2 and TRBJ2-7; D might be TRBD1 (6 bases). This CDR3 is 16 amino acids long. Germline values: CDR1 SGHTA, CDR2 FQGNSA. Trimming cost V 1 base and J 6 bases, with 19 bases left between them. The CDR3 loop is CASSLGRGQPGGEQYF. The CDR3 DNA is TGTGCCAGCAGCTTAGGCAGGGGCCAACCTGGGGGCGAGCAGTACTTC.